What follows are 18 T cell receptor beta chains derived from one specimen sequenced in a study of beta chain features in type 1 diabetes. cDNA synthesis used the whole RNA isolate, giving expressed TCRB sequences. Libraries were prepared by immunoSEQ multiplex PCR; TCRdb keeps only in-frame clonotypes and omits some of them. Of approximately 120,000 clones in the sample, 30% to 40% were seen once. Sequencing was performed on stem cell memory CD4+ T cells from blood. The receptors stem from a woman aged 18-29 years in good health.

V and J are TRBV27 and TRBJ1-2, with TRBD1 as a possible D gene (6 bases). Germline loops: CDR1 MNHEY, CDR2 SMNVEV (reference sequence). This CDR3 is 13 amino acids long. V was trimmed by 7 bases and J by 4 bases, leaving 13 bases between them. The chain's CDR3 is CASTGTQTYGYTF. The CDR3 DNA follows: TGTGCCAGCACCGGGACACAGACCTATGGCTACACCTTC.

The chain carries TRBV28 and TRBJ1-2; 8 bases align to TRBD1. Germline CDR1 and CDR2: MDHEN and SYDVKM. The CDR3 contains 13 residues. V was clipped by 6 bases and J by 2 bases; unmatched bases: 2. The CDR3 nucleotides read TGTGCCAGCAGACCAGGGGGCAACTATGGCTACACCTTC. This codes for CASRPGGNYGYTF.

V is TRBV7-9 and J is TRBJ2-1, with D tentatively TRBD2 (6 bases). The germline V gene encodes CDR1 SEHNR and CDR2 FQNEAQ (reference sequence). The germline V and J ends were trimmed by 11 bases and 1 base, with 18 bases remaining between them. CDR3 length: 15 amino acids. For the CDR3, the DNA is TGTGCCGCGGGTCGGGGGAGCCTTTCCTACAATGAGCAGTTCTTC. Translation: CAAGRGSLSYNEQFF.

The rearrangement joins TRBV14 to TRBJ1-1; D not resolved. Germline loops: CDR1 SGHDN, CDR2 FVKESK. V lost 4 bases and J lost 5, with 20 bases in between. The CDR3 spans 16 residues. For the CDR3, the DNA is TGTGCCAGCAGCCTTTATTTATCAAGGAGGGTAACTGAAGCTTTCTTT. This sequence encodes CASSLYLSRRVTEAFF.

CDR3 sequence: CASSLVRGQPNNYGYTF. CDR3 coding DNA: TGTGCCAGCAGCTTAGTGCGTGGACAGCCTAATAACTATGGCTACACCTTC. The rearrangement uses TRBV7-9 and TRBJ1-2, with D maybe TRBD1 (6 bases). Per germline, CDR1 SEHNR and CDR2 FQNEAQ (reference sequence). This CDR3 region has 17 residues. The germline V and J ends were trimmed by 1 base and 1 base, with 16 bases remaining between them.

In this sample, this clone turned up a few times. The chain employs TRBV7-3 and TRBJ2-1; 9 bases map to TRBD2. The ends lost 2 bases at V and 4 bases at J; junction bases unmatched: 12. The length of the CDR3 is 18 residues. Germline values: CDR1 SGHTA, CDR2 FQGTGA. CDR3 residues: CASSLSGLAGPVYNEQFF. The CDR3, as DNA: TGTGCCAGCAGCTTATCCGGGCTAGCGGGACCCGTGTACAATGAGCAGTTCTTC.

This chain uses TRBV27 with TRBJ2-1; 13 bases align to TRBD2. Germline V gene data show CDR1 as MNHEY and CDR2 as SMNVEV (reference sequence). J lost 9 bases, V lost 4 bases, and 6 bases had no gene match. This CDR3 is built from 15 residues. CDR3 sequence reads: CASSSGLAGDREQFF. For the CDR3, the DNA is TGTGCCAGCAGTTCAGGACTAGCGGGAGATCGTGAGCAGTTCTTC.

The table lists this clone with a few counts. The rearrangement joins TRBV7-2 to TRBJ2-5; 11 bases map to TRBD2. V gave up 0 bases and J gave up 4 bases; unmatched junction bases: 10. The CDR3 has 18 amino acids. In germline, CDR1 is SGHTA, CDR2 FQGNSA. Here the CDR3 reads CASSLALTSGRSGETQYF. The CDR3 bases are TGTGCCAGCAGCTTAGCGCTAACTAGCGGGAGATCAGGAGAGACCCAGTACTTC.

V gene TRBV18 combines with J gene TRBJ2-5; 7 bases fit TRBD2. Trimming took 2 bases from V and 4 from J; bases not matched to a gene: 7. There are 15 residues in the CDR3. Germline values: CDR1 KGHSH, CDR2 LQKENI. CDR3 DNA sequence: TGTGCCAGCTCACCAGGCGGGAGAGGCGGAGAGACCCAGTACTTC. It encodes CASSPGGRGGETQYF.

This rearrangement joins TRBV5-1 to TRBJ2-7, with TRBD1 matching 8 bases. The germline V gene has CDR1 SGHRS and CDR2 YFSETQ. Germline trimming cut 4 bases from V and 3 bases from J; bases unmatched to any gene: 6. The CDR3 has 14 amino acids. CDR3 bases: TGCGCCAGCAGCAATGGACAGGGTCGCTACGAGCAGTACTTC. Its protein is CASSNGQGRYEQYF. Combining the CDR3 with reference TRBV5-1 and TRBJ2-7 gives the whole variable domain KAGVTQTPRYLIKTRGQQVTLSCSPISGHRSVSWYQQTPGQGLQFLFEYFSETQRNKGNFPGRFSGRQFSNSRSEMNVSTLELGDSALYLCASSNGQGRYEQYFGPGTRLTVT.

The chain recombines TRBV30 with TRBJ1-5; D may be TRBD1 (5 bases). The CDR3 runs 14 residues. Germline values: CDR1 GTSNPN, CDR2 SVGIG (reference sequence). Trimming took 0 bases from V and 6 from J, leaving 12 bases between them. The CDR3 loop is CAWSVQAGSQPQHF. In nucleotides, the CDR3 is TGTGCCTGGAGTGTACAGGCAGGTTCTCAGCCCCAGCATTTT. Full variable domain (missing parts from reference TRBV30 and TRBJ1-5): SQTIHQWPATLVQPVGSPLSLECTVEGTSNPNLYWYRQAAGRGLQLLFYSVGIGQISSEVPQNLSASRPQDRQFILSSKKLLLSDSGFYLCAWSVQAGSQPQHFGDGTRLSIL.

This rearrangement joins TRBV4-2 to TRBJ2-3; 10 bases match TRBD2. The CDR3 consists of 17 residues. Germline V CDR1 and CDR2: LGHNA, YNFKEQ. The J segment lost 2 bases and the V segment lost 0 bases, leaving 5 bases of the junction unmatched. CDR3 residues: CASSQEGLAGATDTQYF. DNA of the CDR3: TGTGCCAGCAGCCAAGAGGGGCTAGCGGGAGCCACAGATACGCAGTATTTT.

The chain joins TRBV29-1 to TRBJ1-1; possible D gene TRBD1, 6 bases. Germline CDR1 and CDR2: SQVTM and ANQGSEA. The CDR3 has 14 residues. V lost 2 bases and J 6 bases, leaving 16 bases between the germline ends. CDR3 bases: TGCAGCGTTGAATTCCAGGGGCGGGGGGCTGAAGCTTTCTTT. It is translated as CSVEFQGRGAEAFF.

The V gene is TRBV6-6, the J gene TRBJ1-5; possible D gene TRBD1, 5 bases. Germline-derived CDR1 and CDR2 are MNHNY and SVGAGI (reference sequence). With 8 bases removed from V and 2 bases from J, the gap between germline ends came to 10 bases. This CDR3 is 13 amino acids long. The CDR3 reads CASGDWGNQPQHF. The DNA for the CDR3 is TGTGCCAGCGGGGACTGGGGCAATCAGCCCCAGCATTTT.

This clone has just a few counts. This chain connects TRBV5-1 to TRBJ2-7; TRBD2 agrees at 13 bases. After removal of 0 bases from V and 7 bases from J, the junction contained 7 bases not matched to a gene. The CDR3 sequence is 16 residues long. Germline CDR1 reads SGHRS; CDR2 reads YFSETQ. The chain's CDR3 is CASSLAGLAGVNEQYF. CDR3 DNA sequence: TGCGCCAGCAGCTTGGCCGGACTAGCGGGAGTAAATGAGCAGTACTTC.

The chain recombines TRBV2 with TRBJ2-7, with TRBD1 matching over 10 bases. V lost 7 bases to trimming and J lost 4 bases; unmatched junction nucleotides: 16. Germline V gene data show CDR1 as SNHLY and CDR2 as FYNNEI. This CDR3 spans 17 amino acids. In DNA, the CDR3 is TGTGCCAGCACTCCGACAGGGGGCACTAGCGGCATTTACGAGCAGTACTTC. It is translated as CASTPTGGTSGIYEQYF.

This clone appeared a few times. This chain joins TRBV29-1 and TRBJ2-1; 9 bases agree with TRBD2. The germline CDR1 and CDR2 sequences are SQVTM and ANQGSEA. The V segment lost 6 bases and the J segment 7 bases; nucleotides outside the gene matches: 7. The CDR3 totals 13 residues. The DNA for the CDR3 is TGCAGCGTAAGGCGGGAGGGGGCGAATGAGCAGTTCTTC. Encoded protein: CSVRREGANEQFF.

The chain couples TRBV5-6 to TRBJ2-7; possibly TRBD1 for D (5 bases). V was trimmed by 4 bases and J by 2 bases, leaving 10 bases between them. The CDR3 length is 13 residues. The germline CDR1 and CDR2 sequences are SGHDT and YYEEEE. In DNA, the CDR3 is TGTGCCAGCAGCCGCAGGGTAACCTACGAGCAGTACTTC. It yields the protein CASSRRVTYEQYF.